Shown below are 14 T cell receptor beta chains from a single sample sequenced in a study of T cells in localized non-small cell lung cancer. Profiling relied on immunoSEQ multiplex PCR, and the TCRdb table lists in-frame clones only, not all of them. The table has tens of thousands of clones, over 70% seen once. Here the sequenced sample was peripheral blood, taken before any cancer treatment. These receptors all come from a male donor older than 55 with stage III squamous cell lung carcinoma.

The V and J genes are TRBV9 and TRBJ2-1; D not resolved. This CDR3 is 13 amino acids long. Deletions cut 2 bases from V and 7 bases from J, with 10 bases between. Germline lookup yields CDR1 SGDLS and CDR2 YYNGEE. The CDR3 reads CASSVQVQNEQFF. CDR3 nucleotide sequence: TGTGCCAGCAGCGTCCAAGTGCAGAATGAGCAGTTCTTC. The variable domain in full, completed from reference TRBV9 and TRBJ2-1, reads DSGVTQTPKHLITATGQRVTLRCSPRSGDLSVYWYQQSLDQGLQFLIQYYNGEERAKGNILERFSAQQFPDLHSELNLSSLELGDSALYFCASSVQVQNEQFFGPGTRLTVL.

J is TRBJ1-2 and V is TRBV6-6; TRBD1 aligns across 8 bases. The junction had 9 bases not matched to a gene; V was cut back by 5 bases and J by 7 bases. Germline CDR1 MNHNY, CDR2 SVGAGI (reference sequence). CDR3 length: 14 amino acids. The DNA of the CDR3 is TGTGCCAGCAGTCCGGACAGGGCACCTTTTGGCTACACCTTC. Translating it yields CASSPDRAPFGYTF.

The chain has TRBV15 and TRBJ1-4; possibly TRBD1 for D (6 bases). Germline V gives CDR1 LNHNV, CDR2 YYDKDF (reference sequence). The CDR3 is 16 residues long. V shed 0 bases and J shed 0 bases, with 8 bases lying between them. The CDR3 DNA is TGTGCCACCAGCAGAGAACAGGGAGCAACTAATGAAAAACTGTTTTTT. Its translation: CATSREQGATNEKLFF. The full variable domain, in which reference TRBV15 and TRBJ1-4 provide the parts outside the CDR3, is DAMVIQNPRYQVTQFGKPVTLSCSQTLNHNVMYWYQQKSSQAPKLLFHYYDKDFNNEADTPDNFQSRRPNTSFCFLDIRSPGLGDTAMYLCATSREQGATNEKLFFGSGTQLSVL.

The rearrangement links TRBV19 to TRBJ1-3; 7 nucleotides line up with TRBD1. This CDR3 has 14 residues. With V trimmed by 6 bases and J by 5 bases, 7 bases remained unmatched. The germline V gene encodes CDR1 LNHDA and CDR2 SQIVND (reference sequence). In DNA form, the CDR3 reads TGTGCCAGTAGCCAGGTGGGACAGCGAAACACCATATATTTT. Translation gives CASSQVGQRNTIYF.

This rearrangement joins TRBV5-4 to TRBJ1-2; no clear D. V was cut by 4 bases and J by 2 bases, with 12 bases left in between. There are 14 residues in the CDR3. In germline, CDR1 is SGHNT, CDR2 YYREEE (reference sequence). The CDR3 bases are TGTGCCAGCAGCCACGTGTCCTCCAACTATGGCTACACCTTC. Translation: CASSHVSSNYGYTF.

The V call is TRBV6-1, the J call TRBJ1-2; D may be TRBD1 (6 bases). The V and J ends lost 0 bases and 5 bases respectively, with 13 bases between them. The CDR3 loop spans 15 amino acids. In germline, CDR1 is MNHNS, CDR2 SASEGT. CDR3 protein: CASSEAPGVAYGYTF. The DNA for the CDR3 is TGTGCCAGCAGTGAAGCTCCAGGGGTGGCTTATGGCTACACCTTC.

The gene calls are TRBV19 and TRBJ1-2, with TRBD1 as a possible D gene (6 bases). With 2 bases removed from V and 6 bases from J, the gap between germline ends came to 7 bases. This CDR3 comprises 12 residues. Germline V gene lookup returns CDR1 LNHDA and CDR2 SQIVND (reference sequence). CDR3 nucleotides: TGTGCCAGTAGTATACAGGGGAATGGCTACACCTTC. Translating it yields CASSIQGNGYTF.

The CDR3 here is CASRVGSGGSYGYTF. The DNA for the CDR3 is TGTGCCAGCAGGGTTGGCTCAGGGGGCAGCTATGGCTACACCTTC. The V call is TRBV2, the J call TRBJ1-2; 8 bases are a match to TRBD1. J lost 4 bases, V lost 6 bases, and 10 bases had no gene match. Germline assignment: CDR1 SNHLY and CDR2 FYNNEI. The CDR3 has 15 residues.

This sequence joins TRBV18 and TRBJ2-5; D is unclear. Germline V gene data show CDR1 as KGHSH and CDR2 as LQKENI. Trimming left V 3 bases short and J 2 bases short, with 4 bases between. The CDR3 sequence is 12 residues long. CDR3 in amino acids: CASSPDQETQYF. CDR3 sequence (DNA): TGTGCCAGCTCACCGGATCAAGAGACCCAGTACTTC.

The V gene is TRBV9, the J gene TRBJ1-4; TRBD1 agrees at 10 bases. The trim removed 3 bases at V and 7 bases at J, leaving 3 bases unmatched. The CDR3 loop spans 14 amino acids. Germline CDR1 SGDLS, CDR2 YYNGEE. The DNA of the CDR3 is TGTGCCAGCAGCGCGGGACAGGGGAGTGAAAAACTGTTTTTT. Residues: CASSAGQGSEKLFF. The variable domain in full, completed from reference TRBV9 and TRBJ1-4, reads DSGVTQTPKHLITATGQRVTLRCSPRSGDLSVYWYQQSLDQGLQFLIQYYNGEERAKGNILERFSAQQFPDLHSELNLSSLELGDSALYFCASSAGQGSEKLFFGSGTQLSVL.

The DNA of the CDR3 is TGCGCCAGCAGCCTAGACGGGACCCTGGCCCACAATGAGCAGTTCTTC. Its translation: CASSLDGTLAHNEQFF. The V call is TRBV5-1, the J call TRBJ2-1; D may match TRBD1 or TRBD2 (5 bases each). Trimming removed 4 bases from V and 5 bases from J, with 19 bases in between. Per the germline V gene, CDR1 is SGHRS and CDR2 is YFSETQ. The CDR3 consists of 16 residues.

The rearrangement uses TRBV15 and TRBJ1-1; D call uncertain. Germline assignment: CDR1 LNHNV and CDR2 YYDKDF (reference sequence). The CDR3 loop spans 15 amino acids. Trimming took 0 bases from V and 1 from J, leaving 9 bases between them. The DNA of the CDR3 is TGTGCCACCAGCAGAGATCCCAACGGGAACACTGAAGCTTTCTTT. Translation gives CATSRDPNGNTEAFF.

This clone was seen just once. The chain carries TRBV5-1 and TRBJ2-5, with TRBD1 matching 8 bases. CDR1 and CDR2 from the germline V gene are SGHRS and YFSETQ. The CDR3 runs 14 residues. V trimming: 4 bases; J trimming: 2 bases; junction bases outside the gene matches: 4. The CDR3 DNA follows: TGCGCCAGCAGCACACGGACAGGGCAAGAGACCCAGTACTTC. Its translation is CASSTRTGQETQYF.

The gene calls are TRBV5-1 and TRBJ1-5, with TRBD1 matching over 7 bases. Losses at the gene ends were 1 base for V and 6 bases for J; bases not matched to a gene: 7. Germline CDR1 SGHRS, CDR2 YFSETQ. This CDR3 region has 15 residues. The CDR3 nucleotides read TGCGCCAGCAGCTTGAGTCCAGGGGGGAGTCAGCCCCAGCATTTT. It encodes CASSLSPGGSQPQHF.